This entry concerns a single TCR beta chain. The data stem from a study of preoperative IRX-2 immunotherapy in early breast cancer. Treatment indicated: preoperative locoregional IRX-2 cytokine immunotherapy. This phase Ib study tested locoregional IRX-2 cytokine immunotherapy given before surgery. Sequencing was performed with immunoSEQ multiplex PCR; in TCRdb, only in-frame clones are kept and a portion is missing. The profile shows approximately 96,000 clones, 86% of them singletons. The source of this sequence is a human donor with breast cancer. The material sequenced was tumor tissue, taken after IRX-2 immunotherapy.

The CDR3 loop reads CASSESTQARQYF. The CDR3 DNA reads as TGCGCCAGCAGTGAGTCAACACAAGCTCGGCAGTACTTC. This rearrangement joins TRBV10-2 to TRBJ2-5; D is unresolved. This CDR3 contains 13 residues. V shed 0 bases and J shed 11 bases, with 13 bases lying between them. CDR1 is WSHSY and CDR2 is SAAADI in the germline V gene.